Listed below are T cell receptor beta chains from one sample, sequenced in a study of blood T cell repertoires in COVID-19. Sequencing was performed with immunoSEQ multiplex PCR; in TCRdb, only in-frame clones are kept and a portion is missing. The sample records some 63,000 clones, 79% being singletons. Material for sequencing was peripheral blood. The receptors shown here come from a human donor in a cohort sampled during active COVID-19. CDR3s include the opening cysteine and the closing phenylalanine or tryptophan. A D gene is named only where the DNA matches it firmly. Size is omitted from some rows. Given values are once, few, many or a class for expanded clones.

TGTGCCAGCAGTTTACTACTGGGCTCTGGGGCCAACGTCCTGACTTTC | CASSLLLGSGANVLTF | TRBV6-2/TRBV6-3 | NA | NA | TRBJ2-6
TGCGCCAGCAGCCAGACCACAGGGTACGGGGAGCTGTTTTTT | CASSQTTGYGELFF | TRBV4-1 | few | NA | TRBJ2-2
TGCGCCAGCACGTCGACAGATTCCATAGCCAAAAACATTCAGTACTTC | CASTSTDSIAKNIQYF | TRBV5-1 | NA | NA | TRBJ2-4
TGTGCCAGCAGTGAATTGATTGGCGGAGAGGAAAAACTGTTTTTT | CASSELIGGEEKLFF | TRBV6-1 | NA | NA | TRBJ1-4
TGTGCCAGCGGCAGGAATTACCAAGAGACCCAGTACTTC | CASGRNYQETQYF | TRBV6-5 | NA | NA | TRBJ2-5
TGTGCCACCAAACCGACGGGACTAGCGGGAGCACCCAGCTCCTACAATGAGCAGTTCTTC | CATKPTGLAGAPSSYNEQFF | TRBV15 | NA | TRBD2 | TRBJ2-1
NA | CASSTSDRDWDSPLHF | TRBV28 | few | NA | TRBJ1-6
TGCGCCAGCAGCGTGGACAGAAACACTGAAGCTTTCTTT | CASSVDRNTEAFF | TRBV5-1 | NA | NA | TRBJ1-1
TGTGCCAGCAGCCTCGGGGGGGGCACGAACACTGAAGCTTTCTTT | CASSLGGGTNTEAFF | TRBV2 | NA | NA | TRBJ1-1
TGTGCCAGCAGGGGCTGGGAGTTCCACGAGCAGTACTTC | CASRGWEFHEQYF | TRBV5-4 | NA | NA | TRBJ2-7
TGTGCCAGCACAATCTCAGGGGGAGAGACCCAGTACTTC | CASTISGGETQYF | TRBV6-5 | once | TRBD1 | TRBJ2-5
TGTGCCAGCTCACCACCGGGGGTCCAGGGGGACGAGCAGTACTTC | CASSPPGVQGDEQYF | TRBV18 | NA | TRBD1 | TRBJ2-7
TGTGCCTGGAGTGTAGCCCCCCCCGGGTACACTGAAGCTTTCTTT | CAWSVAPPGYTEAFF | TRBV30 | NA | NA | TRBJ1-1
TGTGCCAGCAGTGACAGGGGGGGTATGAACACTGAAGCTTTCTTT | CASSDRGGMNTEAFF | TRBV27 | NA | TRBD1 | TRBJ1-1
TGCGCCAGCAGCCAAGATGGGACAGGGCCCTACGAGCAGTACTTC | CASSQDGTGPYEQYF | TRBV4-1 | NA | TRBD1 | TRBJ2-7
TGCGCCAGCAGCTGGGACAGGCCTTTCACAGATACGCAGTATTTT | CASSWDRPFTDTQYF | TRBV5-1 | once | TRBD1 | TRBJ2-3
TGTGCCAGCTCAACGGACAGGGTGAACACCGGGGAGCTGTTTTTT | CASSTDRVNTGELFF | TRBV18 | NA | TRBD1 | TRBJ2-2
TGTGCCAGCAGTCCCGGGACAGGGGAGTGGGACATTCAGTACTTC | CASSPGTGEWDIQYF | TRBV28 | once | TRBD1 | TRBJ2-4
TGTGCCAGTATTATAATGGACAGATACAATCAGCCCCAGCATTTT | CASIIMDRYNQPQHF | TRBV28 | NA | NA | TRBJ1-5
TGTGCCAGCAGCCACAGGGGGGGCACAGATACGCAGTATTTT | CASSHRGGTDTQYF | TRBV3-1/TRBV3-2 | NA | NA | TRBJ2-3
TGTGCCAGCAGTTTCAGCGGAGGGAACAATGAGCAGTTCTTC | CASSFSGGNNEQFF | TRBV28 | once | NA | TRBJ2-1
TGCGCCAGCAGCTTGGACTCCCTAACGCAGTTCTTC | CASSLDSLTQFF | TRBV5-1 | NA | NA | TRBJ2-1
TGTGCCAGCAGTGGCGAGACAGGGAGGAGGGAAAAACTGTTTTTT | CASSGETGRREKLFF | TRBV25-1 | NA | TRBD1 | TRBJ1-4
TGTGCCAGCAGTTTTCTAGCCGGAGGGGGCTCGGAGAACACTGAAGCTTTCTTT | CASSFLAGGGSENTEAFF | TRBV28 | NA | TRBD1 | TRBJ1-1
TGTGCCAGCAGCCAGCGTCGACTAGCGGGAGACCTCGAGCAGTACTTC | CASSQRRLAGDLEQYF | TRBV3-1/TRBV3-2 | NA | TRBD2 | TRBJ2-7
TGTGCCAGCAGTCGCAATAGCGGGATGGCCGAGACCCAGTACTTC | CASSRNSGMAETQYF | TRBV11-3 | NA | TRBD2 | TRBJ2-5
TGTGCCAGCAGGGACAGGGGTATCGGCACAGATACGCAGTATTTT | CASRDRGIGTDTQYF | TRBV27 | NA | TRBD1 | TRBJ2-3
TGCGCCAGCAGCTTCGGGGACATGAACACTGAAGCTTTCTTT | CASSFGDMNTEAFF | TRBV5-1 | NA | NA | TRBJ1-1
TGTGCCAGCAGTTCTCTAGCGGGAGGGTACAATGAGCAGTTCTTC | CASSSLAGGYNEQFF | TRBV28 | NA | TRBD2 | TRBJ2-1
TGTGCCAGCAGCTTAGAGGACAGCAGAAACACCATATATTTT | CASSLEDSRNTIYF | TRBV11-2 | NA | NA | TRBJ1-3
TGTGCCAGCAGTTACCGGGACAGGGAAAAGACCCAGTACTTC | CASSYRDREKTQYF | TRBV6-2/TRBV6-3 | NA | TRBD1 | TRBJ2-5
TGTGCCAGCAGCTTAGCGGGAGGTCGCGGGGAGCTGTTTTTT | CASSLAGGRGELFF | TRBV7-3 | few | TRBD2 | TRBJ2-2
TGTGCCAGCAGCAAAGATTTGCGTATAGCCAAAAACATTCAGTACTTC | CASSKDLRIAKNIQYF | TRBV21-1 | NA | NA | TRBJ2-4
TGCGCCAGCAGCCAAGGTGGACTAGCGGGAGGATACACCGGGGAGCTGTTTTTT | CASSQGGLAGGYTGELFF | TRBV4-3 | NA | TRBD2 | TRBJ2-2
TGTGCCAGCAGCTGGATCGACAGGAGCTCCTACAATGAGCAGTTCTTC | CASSWIDRSSYNEQFF | TRBV5-6 | NA | NA | TRBJ2-1
TGTGCCAGCAGTTACTCGACCCAGGGGGCTTACGAGCAGTACTTC | CASSYSTQGAYEQYF | TRBV6-2/TRBV6-3 | once | TRBD1 | TRBJ2-7
TGTGCCAGTAGTAGAGGGGCTGGGGGGTATAGCAATCAGCCCCAGCATTTT | CASSRGAGGYSNQPQHF | TRBV19 | NA | NA | TRBJ1-5
TGTGCCAGCAGCTTAAGCCCGAATCAGCCCCAGCATTTT | CASSLSPNQPQHF | TRBV7-2 | NA | NA | TRBJ1-5
TGCGCCAGCAGCTCGACAGGGGTGGGGGCCAACGTCCTGACTTTC | CASSSTGVGANVLTF | TRBV5-1 | NA | TRBD1 | TRBJ2-6
TGTGCCAGCAGCCAAATGGGAGCTGGACTAGCGGGAGGGCCCAGGACAGATACGCAGTATTTT | CASSQMGAGLAGGPRTDTQYF | TRBV7-3 | NA | TRBD2 | TRBJ2-3
TGTGCCTGGAGTAGCCCGGGGACTAACTATGGCTACACCTTC | CAWSSPGTNYGYTF | TRBV30 | NA | NA | TRBJ1-2
TGTGCCAGCAGTGATGGACTAGCGGGTCAAGAGCAGTACTTC | CASSDGLAGQEQYF | TRBV7-3 | NA | TRBD2 | TRBJ2-7
TGTGCCAGCAGCCCTACGCGGCGGGGTCGGAATTCACCCCTCCACTTT | CASSPTRRGRNSPLHF | TRBV7-2 | few | NA | TRBJ1-6
TGTGCCAGCTCAGCATTGGGCAGGATGAACACCGGGGAGCTGTTTTTT | CASSALGRMNTGELFF | TRBV18 | NA | NA | TRBJ2-2
TGTGCCAGCAGCCCCGCTGGGGGGTCGCTGAACACTGAAGCTTTCTTT | CASSPAGGSLNTEAFF | TRBV5-5 | NA | NA | TRBJ1-1
TGCGCCAGCAGTGAGAATCTAGCGGGAGGGTACAATGAGCAGTTCTTC | CASSENLAGGYNEQFF | TRBV10-2 | NA | TRBD2 | TRBJ2-1
TGTGCCAGCAGCTTAGGGGGGACAGGTCGCAATGAGCAGTTCTTC | CASSLGGTGRNEQFF | TRBV7-9 | NA | TRBD1 | TRBJ2-1
TGCAGTGCTGGGAGGGGTCAGCCCCAGCATTTT | CSAGRGQPQHF | TRBV20-1 | NA | NA | TRBJ1-5
TGTGCCAGCACGTTTGAAGGGGCTTACAATGAGCAGTTCTTC | CASTFEGAYNEQFF | TRBV2 | NA | NA | TRBJ2-1
TGTGCCAGCAGTTTAGTACGACTAGCGGGGTACAATGAGCAGTTCTTC | CASSLVRLAGYNEQFF | TRBV27 | NA | TRBD2 | TRBJ2-1
TGTGCCAGCAGTTACTCGATGGTAGGAGGCGATACGCAGTATTTT | CASSYSMVGGDTQYF | TRBV6-2/TRBV6-3 | NA | NA | TRBJ2-3
TGTGCCAGCAGTGAACTCCACGAGCAGTACTTC | CASSELHEQYF | TRBV2 | NA | NA | TRBJ2-7
TGTGCCAGCAGTCCCGACAGCACCTACGAGCAGTACTTC | CASSPDSTYEQYF | TRBV27 | NA | NA | TRBJ2-7
TGTGCCAGCAGCTTGTACGAGGGAAACTACGAGCAGTACTTC | CASSLYEGNYEQYF | TRBV5-6 | NA | NA | TRBJ2-7
TGCGCCAGCAGTCTCACCCTGCGGGTCTACGAGCAGTACTTC | CASSLTLRVYEQYF | TRBV5-1 | NA | NA | TRBJ2-7